These 5 T cell receptor beta chains were all obtained from the same sample, sequenced in a study of identical twins. MiXCR, run by TCRdb on the 5' RACE reads, gives a single entry per CDR3 protein. The table lists about 340,000 distinct CDR3 sequences, 9% to 15% of them singletons. These data also featured in a second study, about yellow fever vaccine responses in identical twins.

The sequencing sample was made of CD8+ T cells sorted from blood. All receptors derive from a woman younger than 35 in good health.

The rearrangement uses TRBV20-1 and TRBJ2-1, with 7 bases aligning to TRBD1. The CDR3 runs to 14 residues. The junction had 6 bases not matched to a gene; V was cut back by 6 bases and J by 1 base. CDR1 and CDR2 from the germline V gene are DFQATT and SNEGSKA (reference sequence). CDR3 loop: CSAKNRGSYNEQFF. CDR3 nucleotides: TGCAGTGCCAAAAACAGGGGATCCTACAATGAGCAGTTCTTC.

The J gene is TRBJ2-1, the V gene TRBV6-1, with 11 bases lining up with TRBD2. V lost 5 bases, J lost 0 bases, and 6 bases stayed unmatched. CDR1 and CDR2 from the germline V gene are MNHNS and SASEGT. CDR3 length: 17 residues. The CDR3, as DNA: TGTGCCAGCAGTCCTCCGGGACTAGCGGACTCCTACAATGAGCAGTTCTTC. This sequence encodes CASSPPGLADSYNEQFF.

The rearrangement joins TRBV19 to TRBJ2-3; a weak D match, TRBD1 (6 bases). V shed 5 bases and J shed 2 bases, with 11 bases lying between them. The length of the CDR3 is 14 residues. Germline values: CDR1 LNHDA, CDR2 SQIVND (reference sequence). For the CDR3, the DNA is TGTGCCAGTAGTCTCCAGGGGTACACAGATACGCAGTATTTT. Translation gives CASSLQGYTDTQYF.

This clonotype was counted a few times. This chain uses TRBV6-1 with TRBJ2-2, with 8 bases identical to TRBD2. After removal of 6 bases from V and 6 bases from J, the junction contained 6 bases not matched to a gene. Germline CDR1 reads MNHNS; CDR2 reads SASEGT. CDR3 length: 14 residues. The CDR3 bases are TGTGCCAGCAGGGGAGCGGGAGAGGCCGGGGAGCTGTTTTTT. Translating it yields CASRGAGEAGELFF.

The chain has TRBV28 and TRBJ2-3; 13 bases match TRBD2. The CDR3 is 17 amino acids. Losses at the gene ends were 6 bases for V and 4 bases for J; bases not matched to a gene: 10. CDR1 and CDR2 (germline): MDHEN, SYDVKM. The CDR3 DNA reads TGTGCCAGCAGCCCCCCCCAACTAGCGGGAGGGCCAGATACGCAGTATTTT. Protein sequence: CASSPPQLAGGPDTQYF.